These 31 T cell receptor beta chains were sequenced from one sample in a study of neurological immune-mediated disorders. Using its own MiXCR run on the 5' RACE reads, TCRdb lists one record per CDR3 protein. This sample yields roughly 62,000 distinct CDR3 sequences, of which about 2.5% are seen a single time; around 3% belongs to the top ten. The source material was PBMCs. The receptors derive from a man aged 45-65 years with multiple sclerosis.

This clonotype was observed at least ten times. The V gene is TRBV20-1, the J gene TRBJ1-5; TRBD1 might be the D (5 bases). Germline CDR1 and CDR2: DFQATT and SNEGSKA (reference sequence). The CDR3 consists of 12 residues. Trimming removed 1 base from V and 4 bases from J, with 5 bases in between. The CDR3 protein is CSARGGNQPQHF. The CDR3 nucleotides are TGCAGTGCTAGAGGGGGGAATCAGCCCCAGCATTTT.

This clonotype has more than one count but fewer than ten. One base away lies a much larger clone, so this may be a sequencing read error. J is TRBJ2-2 and V is TRBV27, with D possibly TRBD2 on 5 matching bases. The CDR3 contains 15 residues. Per germline, CDR1 MNHEY and CDR2 SMNVEV (reference sequence). V was clipped by 6 bases and J by 4 bases, with 15 bases between them. Here the CDR3 reads CASSPHLGSTGELFF. The CDR3 DNA is TGTGCCAGCAGCCCACACCTAGGGAGCACCGGGGAGCTGTTTTTT.

This clonotype was picked up many times. This chain joins TRBV20-1 and TRBJ1-1, with a weak D call TRBD1 (5 bases). Germline CDR1 is DFQATT and CDR2 is SNEGSKA (reference sequence). V was pared by 0 bases and J by 10 bases, with 12 bases between. The length of the CDR3 is 12 residues. CDR3 residues: CSARDPGGRAFF. In DNA, the CDR3 is TGCAGTGCTAGAGACCCGGGGGGGAGAGCTTTCTTT.

In its sample, this clonotype was seen many times. The chain couples TRBV29-1 to TRBJ1-2; 10 bases fit TRBD1. V gave up 3 bases and J gave up 4 bases; unmatched junction bases: 5. The CDR3 consists of 14 residues. Germline V gives CDR1 SQVTM, CDR2 ANQGSEA. The CDR3 is CSVDAGTGAYGYTF. DNA for the CDR3: TGCAGCGTTGACGCCGGGACAGGGGCCTATGGCTACACCTTC.

This clonotype was seen at least ten times. The rearrangement links TRBV5-6 to TRBJ2-5; no definite D call. This CDR3 is 13 amino acids long. Germline V gene data show CDR1 as SGHDT and CDR2 as YYEEEE. V gave up 0 bases and J gave up 5 bases, with 8 bases separating them. The CDR3 DNA reads as TGTGCCAGCAGCTTGGCCAGTTGGGAGACCCAGTACTTC. Translated: CASSLASWETQYF.

This rearrangement joins TRBV7-2 to TRBJ2-1, with TRBD2 identical over 11 bases. Germline V gene sequence: CDR1 SGHTA, CDR2 FQGNSA. CDR3 length equals 16 residues. With 4 bases clipped from V and 8 bases from J, the junction kept 10 bases outside the gene matches. CDR3 nucleotide sequence: TGTGCCAGCAGCTCCGTCGGGCTAGCGGGGGGTCATGAGCAGTTCTTC. This encodes CASSSVGLAGGHEQFF.

This clonotype was detected ten times or more. The chain employs TRBV20-1 and TRBJ1-1; no firm D call. The CDR3 spans 12 residues. CDR1 DFQATT and CDR2 SNEGSKA come from the germline V gene (reference sequence). The germline V and J ends were trimmed by 5 bases and 0 bases, with 7 bases remaining between them. DNA for the CDR3: TGCAGTGCTGACGGGTTGAACACTGAAGCTTTCTTT. Its protein is CSADGLNTEAFF.

This clonotype was counted many times. The CDR3 DNA sequence: TGCGCCAGCAGCCCGACGGGACAGGGTGGCACCGGGGAGCTGTTTTTT. Its translation is CASSPTGQGGTGELFF. This chain links TRBV5-1 with TRBJ2-2; 9 bases line up with TRBD1. This CDR3 region has 16 residues. The V and J ends lost 4 bases and 4 bases, in that order; junction bases with no gene match: 8. Germline CDR1 is SGHRS and CDR2 is YFSETQ.

There are many counts of this clonotype. The chain joins TRBV7-2 to TRBJ2-2; 7 bases map to TRBD2. Losses at the gene ends were 4 bases for V and 6 bases for J; bases not matched to a gene: 8. The CDR3 contains 15 residues. The V gene's germline CDR1 is SGHTA and CDR2 FQGNSA. This chain's CDR3 is CASSSPNRGAGELFF. CDR3 DNA sequence: TGTGCCAGCAGCTCCCCCAATCGGGGGGCCGGGGAGCTGTTTTTT.

The table lists this clonotype with many counts. This sequence joins TRBV7-3 and TRBJ1-6, with D unresolved. CDR1 SGHTA and CDR2 FQGTGA come from the germline V gene. This CDR3 is 13 amino acids long. Trimming took 4 bases from V and 3 from J, leaving 4 bases between them. For the CDR3, the DNA is TGTGCCAGCAGCTCCCTCTATAATTCACCCCTCCACTTT. As protein: CASSSLYNSPLHF.

This clonotype has at least ten counts. V gene TRBV20-1 combines with J gene TRBJ2-1; TRBD1 or TRBD2 may be the D gene (5 bases each). CDR3 length: 16 residues. Trimming removed 5 bases from V and 0 bases from J, with 17 bases in between. CDR1 is DFQATT, CDR2 SNEGSKA, per germline (reference sequence). This CDR3 reads CSADPHGGSSYNEQFF. The CDR3 DNA sequence: TGCAGTGCTGACCCCCATGGGGGTAGCTCCTACAATGAGCAGTTCTTC.

This clonotype was counted many times. This sequence joins TRBV7-9 and TRBJ2-7; possibly TRBD1 or TRBD2 for D (5 bases each). This CDR3 is built from 12 residues. Trimming left V 8 bases short and J 5 bases short, with 13 bases between. The germline gives CDR1 SEHNR, CDR2 FQNEAQ (reference sequence). CDR3 nucleotides: TGTGCCAGCGCCCCCCAGGGACACGAGCAGTACTTC. Protein product: CASAPQGHEQYF.

In this sample, this clonotype turned up many times. The chain recombines TRBV7-2 with TRBJ1-1; D unclear. The germline CDR1 and CDR2 sequences are SGHTA and FQGNSA. CDR3 length: 14 amino acids. V was trimmed by 1 base and J by 4 bases, leaving 10 bases between them. CDR3 DNA: TGTGCCAGCAGCTTAGTTGGTATGAGCACTGAAGCTTTCTTT. It specifies CASSLVGMSTEAFF.

This clonotype appeared many times. V is TRBV20-1 and J is TRBJ2-7; D is uncertain. The CDR3 runs to 14 residues. Trimming shortened V by 1 base and J by 3 bases, and 13 bases separated the two germline ends. Germline CDR1 reads DFQATT; CDR2 reads SNEGSKA (reference sequence). The DNA for the CDR3 is TGCAGTGCTAGAGTTGTTGTTGGAATCTACGAGCAGTACTTC. Protein product: CSARVVVGIYEQYF.

This clonotype was counted at least ten times. J is TRBJ2-7 and V is TRBV20-1, with D uncertain. The CDR3 is made up of 11 amino acids. CDR1 is DFQATT, CDR2 SNEGSKA, per germline (reference sequence). V dropped 1 base and J dropped 5 bases, with 6 bases sitting between them. The CDR3 nucleotides are TGCAGTGCTAGAGTGGTAGACGAGCAGTACTTC. Amino acid sequence: CSARVVDEQYF.

This clonotype was recorded at least ten times. CDR3 amino acids: CASSLTRNNVLTF. CDR3 nucleotide sequence: TGTGCCAGCAGCTTGACTAGAAACAACGTCCTGACTTTC. The V call is TRBV7-3, the J call TRBJ2-6; tentative D call: TRBD2 (6 bases). CDR3 length: 13 amino acids. V was shortened by 3 bases and J by 9 bases, with 9 bases between the two germline ends. Germline V gene data show CDR1 as SGHTA and CDR2 as FQGTGA.

This clonotype has at least ten counts. The rearrangement uses TRBV29-1 and TRBJ2-7, with 9 bases lining up with TRBD1. This CDR3 comprises 18 residues. J gave up 0 bases and V 7 bases, and 19 bases lay outside the gene matches. Germline values: CDR1 SQVTM, CDR2 ANQGSEA. The CDR3 coding sequence is TGCAGCGCCGCGGTCCGGGACAGGGTCAATTCGAGCTCCTACGAGCAGTACTTC. Amino acid sequence: CSAAVRDRVNSSSYEQYF.

This clonotype was seen many times. This sequence joins TRBV5-1 and TRBJ2-4, with unresolved D. CDR3 length equals 14 residues. Germline CDR1 and CDR2: SGHRS and YFSETQ. The V end lost 2 bases, the J end lost 3 bases, and 9 bases lay between the germline ends. Written as DNA, the CDR3 is TGCGCCAGCAGCTTAGTTGGAGTCAAAAACATTCAGTACTTC. Its protein is CASSLVGVKNIQYF.

This clonotype occurred many times. The chain couples TRBV6-5 to TRBJ2-7; D is possibly TRBD1 (5 bases). Germline CDR1 is MNHEY and CDR2 is SVGAGI. CDR3 length: 15 residues. Trimming stripped 0 bases from V and 7 bases from J, with 16 bases between. DNA of the CDR3: TGTGCCAGCAGTTACTCTGGGGCTCCGGCCTCGGAGCAGTACTTC. Amino acids: CASSYSGAPASEQYF.

This clonotype was picked up many times. The CDR3 DNA reads TGCGCCAGCAGCAATCCCGCAACTAATGAAAAACTGTTTTTT. Amino acid sequence: CASSNPATNEKLFF. The chain links TRBV5-1 to TRBJ1-4; D is uncertain. Trimming removed 4 bases from V and 0 bases from J, with 7 bases in between. Per the germline V gene, CDR1 is SGHRS and CDR2 is YFSETQ. This CDR3 spans 14 amino acids.

This clonotype was observed at least ten times. The chain employs TRBV7-9 and TRBJ2-1, with D maybe TRBD2 (5 bases). Germline CDR1 reads SEHNR; CDR2 reads FQNEAQ (reference sequence). The CDR3 has 12 residues. V shed 6 bases and J shed 9 bases, with 12 bases lying between them. Here the CDR3 DNA reads TGTGCCAGCAGACTAAAGGCGGGTGAGCAGTTCTTC. Protein: CASRLKAGEQFF.

This clonotype was seen many times. This chain links TRBV7-8 with TRBJ1-6; D is undetermined. This CDR3 contains 17 residues. V was cut by 3 bases and J by 3 bases, with 15 bases left in between. The germline V gene encodes CDR1 SGHVS and CDR2 FQNEAQ. This CDR3 is CASSLAGSMYYNSPLHF. As DNA, the CDR3 is TGTGCCAGCAGCTTGGCGGGGTCCATGTACTATAATTCACCCCTCCACTTT. Filled out from reference TRBV7-8 and TRBJ1-6, the complete variable domain reads GAGVSQSPRYKVAKRGQDVALRCDPISGHVSLFWYQQALGQGPEFLTYFQNEAQLDKSGLPSDRFFAERPEGSVSTLKIQRTQQEDSAVYLCASSLAGSMYYNSPLHFGNGTRLTVT.

In this sample, this clonotype turned up many times. J is TRBJ2-4 and V is TRBV3-1, with D perhaps matching TRBD2 (6 bases). The ends were cut back, 1 base at V and 12 bases at J, with 13 bases in the middle. Germline loops: CDR1 LGHDT, CDR2 YNNKEL (reference sequence). CDR3 length: 13 amino acids. CDR3 amino acids: CASSQGQLATQYF. In DNA, the CDR3 is TGTGCCAGCAGCCAAGGCCAACTAGCTACTCAGTACTTC.

Many counts were recorded for this clonotype. The chain is built from TRBV7-2 and TRBJ1-1, with unresolved D. The CDR3 spans 12 residues. Germline V gene data show CDR1 as SGHTA and CDR2 as FQGNSA. V dropped 10 bases and J dropped 3 bases, with 12 bases sitting between them. The DNA of the CDR3 is TGTGCCACCGGTGGGATGTACACTGAAGCTTTCTTT. It translates to CATGGMYTEAFF.

This clonotype was counted many times. The chain couples TRBV5-1 to TRBJ2-6; D gene uncertain. The ends were cut back, 0 bases at V and 1 base at J, with 5 bases in the middle. This CDR3 has 15 amino acids. Looked up from germline, CDR1 is SGHRS and CDR2 is YFSETQ. The CDR3 sequence: CASSLANSGANVLTF. The CDR3 coding sequence is TGCGCCAGCAGCTTGGCCAATTCTGGGGCCAACGTCCTGACTTTC.

Of note for this clonotype: This may arise from a read error, as a much more abundant clone is one base away. As the CDR3 is not closed by the conserved phenylalanine or tryptophan, this likely results from a read error. The rearrangement joins TRBV30 to TRBJ1-1; no clear D gene. CDR1 is GTSNPN and CDR2 is SVGIG in the germline V gene (reference sequence). Trimming removed 4 bases from V and 1 base from J, with 4 bases in between. The CDR3 is 11 residues long. This CDR3 is CAWTKNTEAFL. In DNA form, the CDR3 reads TGTGCCTGGACAAAGAACACTGAAGCTTTCCTT.

This clonotype was seen ten or more times. This chain links TRBV7-8 with TRBJ2-1; D uncertain. Between the trimmed V and J ends, which lost 2 bases and 12 bases, there was a span of 14 bases. The germline gives CDR1 SGHVS, CDR2 FQNEAQ. CDR3 length equals 13 residues. The CDR3 DNA sequence: TGTGCCAGCAGCTTAATAGGGCCTCGGGCGCAGTTCTTC. It translates to CASSLIGPRAQFF.

This clonotype has ten or more counts. The V and J genes are TRBV20-1 and TRBJ1-2; 7 bases fit TRBD1. Germline trimming cut 1 base from V and 2 bases from J; bases unmatched to any gene: 7. The CDR3 is 15 amino acids. Germline V gene sequence: CDR1 DFQATT, CDR2 SNEGSKA (reference sequence). The CDR3 region is CSARGARGDNYGYTF. CDR3 nucleotide sequence: TGCAGTGCTAGAGGGGCCAGGGGGGACAACTATGGCTACACCTTC.

In this sample, this clonotype turned up many times. The chain carries TRBV20-1 and TRBJ2-7; 8 positions agree with TRBD1. The CDR3 spans 12 residues. V gave up 6 bases and J gave up 2 bases; unmatched junction bases: 3. Germline V gene data show CDR1 as DFQATT and CDR2 as SNEGSKA (reference sequence). The CDR3 DNA reads as TGCAGTGCCATGACAGGGGCCTACGAGCAGTACTTC. This sequence encodes CSAMTGAYEQYF.

Comments on this clonotype: The junction shows a germline mismatch at one end, possibly a read error. The chain employs TRBV12-3 or TRBV12-4 and TRBJ1-4; weak D call: TRBD1 (6 bases). The CDR3 is made up of 14 amino acids. This CDR3 is CVSSLAGVVEKLFF. CDR3 sequence (DNA): TGTGTCAGCAGTTTGGCAGGGGTAGTTGAAAAACTGTTTTTT.

V is TRBV6-5 and J is TRBJ2-3; 13 nucleotides align to TRBD2. Losses at the gene ends were 7 bases for V and 5 bases for J; bases not matched to a gene: 3. Per the germline V gene, CDR1 is MNHEY and CDR2 is SVGAGI. The CDR3 extends over 14 amino acids. The chain's CDR3 is CASKGTSGIDTQYF. The CDR3 nucleotides are TGTGCCAGCAAAGGGACTAGCGGGATAGATACGCAGTATTTT.